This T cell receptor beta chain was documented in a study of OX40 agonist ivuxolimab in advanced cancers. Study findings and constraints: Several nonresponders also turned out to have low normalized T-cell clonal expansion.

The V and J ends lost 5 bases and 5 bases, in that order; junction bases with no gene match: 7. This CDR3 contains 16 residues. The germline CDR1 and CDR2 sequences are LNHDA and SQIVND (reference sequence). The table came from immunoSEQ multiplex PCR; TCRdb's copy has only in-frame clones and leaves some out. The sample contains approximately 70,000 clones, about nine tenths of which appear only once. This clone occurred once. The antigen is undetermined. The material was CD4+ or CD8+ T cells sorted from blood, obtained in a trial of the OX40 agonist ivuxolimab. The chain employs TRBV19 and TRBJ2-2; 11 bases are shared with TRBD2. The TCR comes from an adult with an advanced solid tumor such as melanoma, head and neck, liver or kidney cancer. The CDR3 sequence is CASSDSGRAGTGELFF. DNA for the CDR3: TGTGCCAGTAGTGATAGCGGGAGGGCCGGGACCGGGGAGCTGTTTTTT.